The 8 T cell receptor beta chains in this list originate from one sample, sequenced in a study of regulatory and conventional T cells in RAG deficiency. Method: immunoSEQ multiplex PCR; TCRdb's copy keeps in-frame clones and lacks some. The sample comprises about 6,100 clones, about 90% of which are singletons, and around half rests with the top ten. Sequenced material: CD8+ T cells sorted from blood. These receptor sequences come from a human donor with RAG deficiency presenting as severe combined immunodeficiency.

The CDR3 DNA reads as TGCGCCAGCCACACATGGAGACAACCCGGGGAGCTGTTTTTT. Encoded protein: CASHTWRQPGELFF. The genes are TRBV4-1 and TRBJ2-2; D ambiguous. The CDR3 consists of 14 residues. The germline V and J ends were trimmed by 8 bases and 6 bases, with 16 bases remaining between them. In germline, CDR1 is MGHRA, CDR2 YSYEKL.

The gene calls are TRBV19 and TRBJ2-1, with D hard to call. CDR1 LNHDA and CDR2 SQIVND come from the germline V gene (reference sequence). CDR3 length: 13 residues. Trimming stripped 1 base from V and 4 bases from J, with 5 bases between. In nucleotides, the CDR3 is TGTGCCAGTAGTATAGGCTCTTACAATGAGCAGTTCTTC. Its protein product is CASSIGSYNEQFF.

V usage is TRBV4-3 and J usage is TRBJ2-2, with TRBD2 matching over 12 bases. The CDR3 contains 16 residues. The germline CDR1 and CDR2 sequences are LGHNA and YSLEER. The J segment lost 7 bases and the V segment lost 1 base, leaving 4 bases of the junction unmatched. CDR3 coding DNA: TGCGCCAGCAGCCAAGGACTAGCGGGAGTGAGCGGGGAGCTGTTTTTT. This gives the protein CASSQGLAGVSGELFF.

The chain uses TRBV7-9 and TRBJ1-1; D call uncertain. Per germline, CDR1 SEHNR and CDR2 FQNEAQ (reference sequence). With 3 bases removed from V and 0 bases from J, the gap between germline ends came to 5 bases. The CDR3 consists of 13 residues. CDR3 in DNA: TGTGCCAGCAGCTTGGCAATGAACACTGAAGCTTTCTTT. Translation: CASSLAMNTEAFF.

The chain combines TRBV7-2 with TRBJ2-5, with D unresolved. V was cut by 2 bases and J by 4 bases, with 11 bases left in between. Germline CDR1 is SGHTA and CDR2 is FQGNSA. There are 14 residues in the CDR3. The CDR3 coding sequence is TGTGCCAGCAGCTTAAATGCCGGCGGAGAGACCCAGTACTTC. Translating it yields CASSLNAGGETQYF.

CDR3 bases: TGTGCCAGCAGTACCTCTATGAATGAGCAGTTCTTC. Protein product: CASSTSMNEQFF. The chain employs TRBV27 and TRBJ2-1; no clear D. The germline CDR1 and CDR2 sequences are MNHEY and SMNVEV (reference sequence). This CDR3 is built from 12 residues. Trimming took 5 bases from V and 7 from J, leaving 9 bases between them.

The V call is TRBV27, the J call TRBJ2-7; D might be TRBD1 (6 bases). Germline V lookup: CDR1 MNHEY, CDR2 SMNVEV (reference sequence). The CDR3 sequence is 12 residues long. Trimming took off 1 base at V and 6 bases at J, with 7 bases between the two ends. The CDR3 DNA sequence: TGTGCCAGCAGTTTATGGGGGCGCGAGCAGTACTTC. It codes for CASSLWGREQYF.

The chain has TRBV13 and TRBJ2-7; possible D gene TRBD2, 5 bases. The V end was cut by 3 bases, the J end by 2 bases, with 11 bases between. The CDR3 spans 14 residues. Germline V gene lookup returns CDR1 PRHDT and CDR2 FYEKMQ (reference sequence). CDR3 coding DNA: TGTGCCAGCAGCTTTGAGGCGGAGGCCTACGAGCAGTACTTC. This codes for CASSFEAEAYEQYF.